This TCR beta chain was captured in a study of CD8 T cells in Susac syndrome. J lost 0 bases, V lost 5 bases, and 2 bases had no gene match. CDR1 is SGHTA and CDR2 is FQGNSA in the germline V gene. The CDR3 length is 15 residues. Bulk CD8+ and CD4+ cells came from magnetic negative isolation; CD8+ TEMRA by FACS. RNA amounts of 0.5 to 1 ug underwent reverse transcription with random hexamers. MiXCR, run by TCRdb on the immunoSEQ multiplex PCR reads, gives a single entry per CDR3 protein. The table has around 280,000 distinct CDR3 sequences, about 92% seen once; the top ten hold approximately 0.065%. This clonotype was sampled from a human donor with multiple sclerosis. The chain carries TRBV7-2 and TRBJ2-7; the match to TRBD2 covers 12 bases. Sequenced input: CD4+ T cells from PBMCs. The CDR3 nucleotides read TGTGCCAGCAGCCCTAGCGGGGGGGGCTCCTACGAGCAGTACTTC. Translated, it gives CASSPSGGGSYEQYF.